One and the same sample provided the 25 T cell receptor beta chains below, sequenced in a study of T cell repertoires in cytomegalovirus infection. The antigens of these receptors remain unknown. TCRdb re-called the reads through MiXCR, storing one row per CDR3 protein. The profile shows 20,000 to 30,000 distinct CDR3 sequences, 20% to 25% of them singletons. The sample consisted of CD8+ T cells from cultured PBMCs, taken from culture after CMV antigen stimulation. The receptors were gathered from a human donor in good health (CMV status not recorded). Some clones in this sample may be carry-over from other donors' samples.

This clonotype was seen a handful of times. CDR3 bases: TGTGCCCTTCGAGACAGGGGAACGGGTGGCTACACCTTC. As protein: CALRDRGTGGYTF. The chain is built from TRBV19 and TRBJ1-2; 8 bases map to TRBD1. The ends lost 11 bases at V and 7 bases at J; junction bases unmatched: 12. Looked up from germline, CDR1 is LNHDA and CDR2 is SQIVND (reference sequence). The CDR3 is made up of 13 amino acids.

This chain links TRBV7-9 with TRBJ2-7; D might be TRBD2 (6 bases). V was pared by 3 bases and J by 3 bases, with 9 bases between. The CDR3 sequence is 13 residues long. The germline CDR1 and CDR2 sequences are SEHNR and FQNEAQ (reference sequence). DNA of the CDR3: TGTGCCAGCAGCTTTACTAGCCACTACGAGCAGTACTTC. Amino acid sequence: CASSFTSHYEQYF.

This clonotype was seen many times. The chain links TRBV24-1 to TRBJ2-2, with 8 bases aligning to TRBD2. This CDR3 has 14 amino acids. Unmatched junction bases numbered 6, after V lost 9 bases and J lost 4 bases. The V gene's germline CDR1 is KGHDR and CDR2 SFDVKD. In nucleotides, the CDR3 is TGTGCCACCGATAGCGGGGACACCACCGGGGAGCTGTTTTTT. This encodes CATDSGDTTGELFF.

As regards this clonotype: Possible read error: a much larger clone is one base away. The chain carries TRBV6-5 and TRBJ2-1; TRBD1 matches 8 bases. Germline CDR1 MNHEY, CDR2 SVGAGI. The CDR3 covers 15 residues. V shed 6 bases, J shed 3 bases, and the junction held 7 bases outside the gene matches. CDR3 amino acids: CASSPVTGDYNEQFF. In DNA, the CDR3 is TGTGCCAGCAGCCCCGTGACAGGGGACTACAATGAGCAGTTCTTC.

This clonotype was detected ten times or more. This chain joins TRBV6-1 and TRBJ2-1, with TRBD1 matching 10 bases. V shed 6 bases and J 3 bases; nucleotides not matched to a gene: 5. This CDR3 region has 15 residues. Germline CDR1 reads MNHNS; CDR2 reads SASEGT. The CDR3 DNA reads TGTGCCAGCAGCCCCGGGACAGGGGACTACAATGAGCAGTTCTTC. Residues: CASSPGTGDYNEQFF.

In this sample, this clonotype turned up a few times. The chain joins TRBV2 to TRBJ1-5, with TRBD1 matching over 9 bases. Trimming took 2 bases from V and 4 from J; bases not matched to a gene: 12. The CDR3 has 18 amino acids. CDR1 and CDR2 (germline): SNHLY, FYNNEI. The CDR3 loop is CASSEWMGTGLANQPQHF. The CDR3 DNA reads TGTGCCAGCAGTGAATGGATGGGGACAGGGTTAGCAAATCAGCCCCAGCATTTT.

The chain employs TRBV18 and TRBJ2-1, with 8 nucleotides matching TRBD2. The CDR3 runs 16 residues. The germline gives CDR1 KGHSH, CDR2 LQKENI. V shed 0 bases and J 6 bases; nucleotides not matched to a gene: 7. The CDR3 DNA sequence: TGTGCCAGCTCACCACCGGGAGGGACTAGTATCAATGAGCAGTTCTTC. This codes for CASSPPGGTSINEQFF.

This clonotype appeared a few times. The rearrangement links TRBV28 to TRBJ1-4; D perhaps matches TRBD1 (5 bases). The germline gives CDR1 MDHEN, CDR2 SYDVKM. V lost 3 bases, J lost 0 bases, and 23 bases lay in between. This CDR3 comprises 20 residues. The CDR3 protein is CASSFPSEGRQSATNEKLFF. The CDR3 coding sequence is TGTGCCAGCAGTTTCCCCAGCGAAGGCCGACAGAGTGCAACTAATGAAAAACTGTTTTTT.

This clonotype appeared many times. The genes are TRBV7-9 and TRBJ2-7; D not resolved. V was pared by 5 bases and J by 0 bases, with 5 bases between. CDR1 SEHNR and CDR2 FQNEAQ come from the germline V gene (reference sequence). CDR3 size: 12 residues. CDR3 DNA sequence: TGTGCCAGCAGCCCCACCTCCTACGAGCAGTACTTC. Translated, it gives CASSPTSYEQYF.

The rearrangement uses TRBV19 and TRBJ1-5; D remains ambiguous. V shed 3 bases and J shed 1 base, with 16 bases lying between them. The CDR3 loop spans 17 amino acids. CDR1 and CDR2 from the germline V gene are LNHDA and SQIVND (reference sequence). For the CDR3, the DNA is TGTGCCAGTAGTATGGACCACGATTCCCGAAGCAATCAGCCCCAGCATTTT. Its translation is CASSMDHDSRSNQPQHF.

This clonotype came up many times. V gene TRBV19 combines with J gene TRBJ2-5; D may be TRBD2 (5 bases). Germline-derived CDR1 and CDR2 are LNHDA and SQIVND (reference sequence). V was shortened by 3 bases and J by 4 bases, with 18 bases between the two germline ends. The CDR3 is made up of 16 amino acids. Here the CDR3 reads CASSMAGRAGPETQYF. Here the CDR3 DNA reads TGTGCCAGTAGTATGGCCGGGCGGGCCGGTCCAGAGACCCAGTACTTC.

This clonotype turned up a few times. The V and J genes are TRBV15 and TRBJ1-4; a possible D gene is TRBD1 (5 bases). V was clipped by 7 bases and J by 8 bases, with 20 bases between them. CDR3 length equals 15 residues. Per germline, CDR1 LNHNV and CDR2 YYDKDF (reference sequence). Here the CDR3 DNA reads TGTGCCACCACCTCGGGACGGGGGTTACAGGAAAAACTGTTTTTT. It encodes CATTSGRGLQEKLFF. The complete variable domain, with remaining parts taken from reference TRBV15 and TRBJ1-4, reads DAMVIQNPRYQVTQFGKPVTLSCSQTLNHNVMYWYQQKSSQAPKLLFHYYDKDFNNEADTPDNFQSRRPNTSFCFLDIRSPGLGDTAMYLCATTSGRGLQEKLFFGSGTQLSVL.

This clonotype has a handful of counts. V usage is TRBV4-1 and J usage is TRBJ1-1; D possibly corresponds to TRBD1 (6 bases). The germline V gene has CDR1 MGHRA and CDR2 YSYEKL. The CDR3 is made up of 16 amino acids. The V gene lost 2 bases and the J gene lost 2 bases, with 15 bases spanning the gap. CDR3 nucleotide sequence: TGCGCCAGCAGCCAATACACGAGGGGGGGCAACACTGAAGCTTTCTTT. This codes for CASSQYTRGGNTEAFF.

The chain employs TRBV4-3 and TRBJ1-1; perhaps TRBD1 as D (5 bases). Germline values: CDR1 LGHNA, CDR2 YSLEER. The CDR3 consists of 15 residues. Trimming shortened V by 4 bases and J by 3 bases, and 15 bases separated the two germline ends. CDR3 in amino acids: CASSPDSGRDTEAFF. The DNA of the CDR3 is TGCGCCAGCAGCCCTGACAGCGGGCGGGACACTGAAGCTTTCTTT.

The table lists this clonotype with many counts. The CDR3 region is CASSPGSGYGYTF. The CDR3 DNA follows: TGTGCCAGCAGTCCCGGGAGTGGCTATGGCTACACCTTC. The rearrangement links TRBV12-3 or TRBV12-4 to TRBJ1-2; D gene uncertain. The V and J ends lost 5 bases and 4 bases respectively, with 11 bases between them. This CDR3 has 13 residues.

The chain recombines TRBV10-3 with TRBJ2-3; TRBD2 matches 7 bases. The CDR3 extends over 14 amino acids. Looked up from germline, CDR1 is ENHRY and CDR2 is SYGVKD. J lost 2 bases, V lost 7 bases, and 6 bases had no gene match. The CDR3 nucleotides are TGTGCCATCATGCCTAGCGGACACACAGATACGCAGTATTTT. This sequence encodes CAIMPSGHTDTQYF.

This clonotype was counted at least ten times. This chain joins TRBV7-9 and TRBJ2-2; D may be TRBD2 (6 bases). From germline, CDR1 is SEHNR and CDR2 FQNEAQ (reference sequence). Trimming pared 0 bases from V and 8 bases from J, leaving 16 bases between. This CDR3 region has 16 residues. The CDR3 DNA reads TGTGCCAGCAGCTTAGCGCTGGGACTTCCTGCTGGGGAGCTGTTTTTT. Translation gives CASSLALGLPAGELFF.

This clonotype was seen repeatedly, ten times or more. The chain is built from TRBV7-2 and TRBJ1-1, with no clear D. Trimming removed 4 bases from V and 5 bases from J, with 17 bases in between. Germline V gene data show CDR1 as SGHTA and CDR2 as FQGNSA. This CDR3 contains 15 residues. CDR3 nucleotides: TGTGCCAGCAGCTCGCAGTGGGTCCGGGAGACTGAAGCTTTCTTT. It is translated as CASSSQWVRETEAFF.

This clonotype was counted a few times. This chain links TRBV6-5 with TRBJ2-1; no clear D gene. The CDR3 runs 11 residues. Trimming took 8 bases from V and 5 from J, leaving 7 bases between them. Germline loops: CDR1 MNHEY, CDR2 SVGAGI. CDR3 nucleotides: TGTGCCAGCCTACGCAACAATGAGCAGTTCTTC. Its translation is CASLRNNEQFF.

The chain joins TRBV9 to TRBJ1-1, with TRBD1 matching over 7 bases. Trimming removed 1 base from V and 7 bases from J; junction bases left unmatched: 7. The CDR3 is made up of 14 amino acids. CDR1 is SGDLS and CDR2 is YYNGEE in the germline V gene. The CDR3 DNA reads TGTGCCAGCAGCGTACCCGTTCAGGGGGGTGAAGCTTTCTTT. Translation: CASSVPVQGGEAFF. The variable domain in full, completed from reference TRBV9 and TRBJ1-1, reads DSGVTQTPKHLITATGQRVTLRCSPRSGDLSVYWYQQSLDQGLQFLIQYYNGEERAKGNILERFSAQQFPDLHSELNLSSLELGDSALYFCASSVPVQGGEAFFGQGTRLTVV.

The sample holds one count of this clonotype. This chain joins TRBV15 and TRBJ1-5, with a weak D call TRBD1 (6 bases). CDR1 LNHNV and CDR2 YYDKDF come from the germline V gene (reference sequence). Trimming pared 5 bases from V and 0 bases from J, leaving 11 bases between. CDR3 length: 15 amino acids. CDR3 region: CATSAGANSNQPQHF. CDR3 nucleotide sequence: TGTGCCACCAGCGCAGGGGCAAATAGCAATCAGCCCCAGCATTTT. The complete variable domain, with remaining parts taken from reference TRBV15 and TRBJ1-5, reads DAMVIQNPRYQVTQFGKPVTLSCSQTLNHNVMYWYQQKSSQAPKLLFHYYDKDFNNEADTPDNFQSRRPNTSFCFLDIRSPGLGDTAMYLCATSAGANSNQPQHFGDGTRLSIL.

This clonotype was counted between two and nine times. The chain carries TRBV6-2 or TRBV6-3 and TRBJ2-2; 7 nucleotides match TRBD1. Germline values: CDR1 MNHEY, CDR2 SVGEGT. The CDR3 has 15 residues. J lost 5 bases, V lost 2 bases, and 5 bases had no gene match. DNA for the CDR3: TGTGCCAGCAGTTACAAGGGGGCGCGTACCGGGGAGCTGTTTTTT. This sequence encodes CASSYKGARTGELFF.

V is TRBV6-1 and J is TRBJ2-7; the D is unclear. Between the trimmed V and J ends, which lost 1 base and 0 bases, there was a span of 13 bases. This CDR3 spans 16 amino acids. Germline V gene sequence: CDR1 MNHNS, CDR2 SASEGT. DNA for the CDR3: TGTGCCAGCAGTGAAGACCGGGTCTCAAGCTCCTACGAGCAGTACTTC. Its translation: CASSEDRVSSSYEQYF.

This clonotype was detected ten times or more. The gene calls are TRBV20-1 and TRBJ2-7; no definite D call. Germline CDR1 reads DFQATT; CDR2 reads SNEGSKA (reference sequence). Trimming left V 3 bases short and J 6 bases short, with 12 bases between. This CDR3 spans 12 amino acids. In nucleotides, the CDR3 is TGCAGTGCTAGTCTGCCACCCGCCGAGCAGTACTTC. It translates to CSASLPPAEQYF.

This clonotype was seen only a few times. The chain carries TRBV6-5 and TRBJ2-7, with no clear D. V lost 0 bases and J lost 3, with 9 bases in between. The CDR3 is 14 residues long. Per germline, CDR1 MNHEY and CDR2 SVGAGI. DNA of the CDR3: TGTGCCAGCAGTTACTCTTCTTGGAGCTACGAGCAGTACTTC. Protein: CASSYSSWSYEQYF.